The 7 T cell receptor beta chains presented below share a single source sample, sequenced in a study of regulatory T cells in long-lasting Graves disease. With iRepertoire HTBI primers and Arm-PCR of CDR3 regions, TCR beta libraries were built. TCRdb independently ran MiXCR on the multiplex PCR reads; one entry per CDR3 protein. The sample consists of under 450,000 distinct CDR3 sequences, about 17% of them appearing once. Time point given: newly diagnosed GD, antithyroid drugs for less than 3 months. Extracted RNA from PBMCs served as the source of the TCR library. The same data also went into a second study, on T cells in Graves' hyperthyroidism and ophthalmopathy.

This material consisted of peripheral blood mononuclear cells (PBMCs), taken at new diagnosis, from a patient treated with antithyroid drugs. Every receptor here comes from a woman aged 18-35 years with Graves disease.

Notes on this clonotype: A much larger clonotype is one base distant, so this may be a read error. J is TRBJ2-3 and V is TRBV28; D gene ambiguous. The CDR3 has 14 amino acids. Germline V CDR1 and CDR2: MDHEN, SYDVKM. CDR3 in amino acids: CAGSIAGVADTQYF. CDR3 bases: TGTGCCGGCAGTATAGCCGGAGTCGCAGATACGCAGTATTTT.

At least ten counts were recorded for this clonotype. The J gene is TRBJ1-1, the V gene TRBV5-1; D ambiguous. CDR3 length: 13 residues. Per germline, CDR1 SGHRS and CDR2 YFSETQ. The V gene lost 1 base and the J gene lost 1 base, with 5 bases spanning the gap. Here the CDR3 DNA reads TGCGCCAGCAGCTTGCGGGGGAACACTGAAGCTTTCTTT. Translated, it gives CASSLRGNTEAFF.

The chain recombines TRBV20-1 with TRBJ2-7; 14 bases match TRBD2. The germline V gene has CDR1 DFQATT and CDR2 SNEGSKA (reference sequence). V shed 3 bases, J shed 4 bases, and the junction held 14 bases outside the gene matches. This CDR3 spans 18 amino acids. The CDR3 nucleotides are TGCAGTGCTAGCCCAGGGACTAGCGGGAGCCTGCTTAAATACGAGCAGTACTTC. This codes for CSASPGTSGSLLKYEQYF.

This clonotype was counted ten times or more. V is TRBV2 and J is TRBJ2-6; TRBD1 matches at 7 bases. CDR3 size: 15 residues. Germline CDR1 is SNHLY and CDR2 is FYNNEI. The junction had 3 bases not matched to a gene; V was cut back by 5 bases and J by 2 bases. Written as DNA, the CDR3 is TGTGCCAGCAGTAGAGACAGGGCTGGGGCCAACGTCCTGACTTTC. Its translation: CASSRDRAGANVLTF.

The chain employs TRBV19 and TRBJ1-2; TRBD1 might be the D (6 bases). The germline gives CDR1 LNHDA, CDR2 SQIVND (reference sequence). This CDR3 spans 13 amino acids. Trimming stripped 5 bases from V and 4 bases from J, with 11 bases between. CDR3 protein: CASSPGGTYGYTF. CDR3 DNA sequence: TGTGCCAGTAGTCCGGGGGGCACCTATGGCTACACCTTC.

This clonotype came up once. A much bigger clone sits one base away, suggesting this may be a read error. The chain uses TRBV7-2 and TRBJ2-1; D is tentatively TRBD1 or TRBD2 (6 bases each). CDR1 is SGHTA and CDR2 is FQGNSA in the germline V gene. Trimming took 5 bases from V and 5 from J, leaving 19 bases between them. The CDR3 runs to 16 residues. CDR3 coding DNA: TGTGCCAGCAGCGTTGGAGGGCCAGGGGTAAACAATGAGCAGTTCTTC. Its protein product is CASSVGGPGVNNEQFF.

This chain links TRBV4-2 with TRBJ2-3; TRBD2 might be the D (6 bases). The V end lost 4 bases, the J end lost 2 bases, and 16 bases lay between the germline ends. The germline gives CDR1 LGHNA, CDR2 YNFKEQ. The CDR3 has 16 residues. CDR3 amino acids: CASSRERGGDTDTQYF. The CDR3 DNA sequence: TGTGCCAGCAGCCGGGAGAGGGGAGGTGACACAGATACGCAGTATTTT.